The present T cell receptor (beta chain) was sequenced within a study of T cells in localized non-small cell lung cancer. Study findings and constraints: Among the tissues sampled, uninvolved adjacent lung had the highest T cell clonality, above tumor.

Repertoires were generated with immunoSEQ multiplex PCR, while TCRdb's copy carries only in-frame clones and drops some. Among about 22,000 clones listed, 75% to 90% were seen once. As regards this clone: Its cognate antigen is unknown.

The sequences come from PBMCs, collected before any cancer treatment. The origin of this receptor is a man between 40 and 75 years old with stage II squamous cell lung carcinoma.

This CDR3 is CASTMNTEAFF. CDR3 DNA sequence: TGTGCCAGCACGATGAACACTGAAGCTTTCTTT. V is TRBV6-1 and J is TRBJ1-1, with no clear D. V gave up 7 bases and J gave up 0 bases, with 3 bases separating them. Germline loops: CDR1 MNHNS, CDR2 SASEGT. The CDR3 covers 11 residues.